This TCR beta chain was identified in a study of Tregs in tolerant kidney transplant recipients. On this clone itself: Antigen: not known.

Data came from immunoSEQ multiplex PCR; TCRdb stores just in-frame clones and leaves some out. The table lists about 83,000 clones, 95% to 98% of them singletons, with 0.55% to 0.6% in the top ten. Unmatched junction bases numbered 10, after V lost 4 bases and J lost 2 bases. Per germline, CDR1 MGHRA and CDR2 YSYEKL. The CDR3 has 17 amino acids. CD4+CD25+CD127- Tregs, CD4+CD25- non-Tregs, CD4 and CD8 cells were sorted. Findings and limits, study-wide: The most relevant donor-specific Treg TCRbeta repertoire apparently came from expansion with activated donor B cells. Changing PCR primers prevented nucleotide comparison between some patients' samples. Antigen-driven expansion was suggested because donor-specific Tregs expanded more than all Tregs in tolerant patients.

The sample here was CD4+ T cells from blood, taken before the transplant. This TCR was recovered from a human donor who received a combined kidney and bone marrow transplant. The genes are TRBV4-1 and TRBJ1-3; 8 bases match TRBD1. CDR3 sequence (DNA): TGCGCCAGCAGCCTTGAGGACAGGGCGGTAGCTGGAAACACCATATATTTT. The encoded protein is CASSLEDRAVAGNTIYF.